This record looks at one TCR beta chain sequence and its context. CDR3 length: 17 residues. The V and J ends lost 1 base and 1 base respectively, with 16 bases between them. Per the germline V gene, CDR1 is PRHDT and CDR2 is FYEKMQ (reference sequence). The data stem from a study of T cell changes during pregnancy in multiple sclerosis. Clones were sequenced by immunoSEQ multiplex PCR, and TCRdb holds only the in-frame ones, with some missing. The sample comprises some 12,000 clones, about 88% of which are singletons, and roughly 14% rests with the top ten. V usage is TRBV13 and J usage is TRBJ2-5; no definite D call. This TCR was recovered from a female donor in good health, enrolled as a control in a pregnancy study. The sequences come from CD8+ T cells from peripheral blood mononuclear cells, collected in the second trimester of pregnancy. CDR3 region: CASSLVSPRPGQETQYF. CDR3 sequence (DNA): TGTGCCAGCAGCTTAGTGTCGCCGCGCCCTGGCCAAGAGACCCAGTACTTC.